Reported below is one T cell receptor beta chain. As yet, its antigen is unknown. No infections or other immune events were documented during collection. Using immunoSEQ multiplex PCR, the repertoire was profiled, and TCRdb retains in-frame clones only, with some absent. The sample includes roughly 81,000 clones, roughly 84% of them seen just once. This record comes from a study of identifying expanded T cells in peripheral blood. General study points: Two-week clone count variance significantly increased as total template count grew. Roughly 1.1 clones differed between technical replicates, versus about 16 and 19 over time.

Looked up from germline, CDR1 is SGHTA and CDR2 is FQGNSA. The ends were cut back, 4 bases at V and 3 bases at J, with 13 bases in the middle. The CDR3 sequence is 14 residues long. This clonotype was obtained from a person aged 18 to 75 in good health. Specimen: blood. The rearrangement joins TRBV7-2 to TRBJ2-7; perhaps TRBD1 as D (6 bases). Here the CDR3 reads CASSWTAGFYEQYF. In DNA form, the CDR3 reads TGTGCCAGCAGCTGGACAGCAGGGTTCTACGAGCAGTACTTC.